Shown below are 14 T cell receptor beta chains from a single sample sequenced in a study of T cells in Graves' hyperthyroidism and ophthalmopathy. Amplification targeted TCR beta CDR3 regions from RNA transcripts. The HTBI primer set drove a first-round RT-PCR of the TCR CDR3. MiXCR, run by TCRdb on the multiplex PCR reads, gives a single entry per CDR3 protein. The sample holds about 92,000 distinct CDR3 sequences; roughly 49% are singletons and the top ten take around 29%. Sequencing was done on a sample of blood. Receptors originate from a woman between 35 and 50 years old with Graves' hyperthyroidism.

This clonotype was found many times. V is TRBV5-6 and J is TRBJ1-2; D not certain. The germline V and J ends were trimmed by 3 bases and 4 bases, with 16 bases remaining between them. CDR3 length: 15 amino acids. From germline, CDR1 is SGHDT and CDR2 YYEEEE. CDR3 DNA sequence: TGTGCCAGCAGCTCATCCGGGGAACTACGCTATGGCTACACCTTC. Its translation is CASSSSGELRYGYTF.

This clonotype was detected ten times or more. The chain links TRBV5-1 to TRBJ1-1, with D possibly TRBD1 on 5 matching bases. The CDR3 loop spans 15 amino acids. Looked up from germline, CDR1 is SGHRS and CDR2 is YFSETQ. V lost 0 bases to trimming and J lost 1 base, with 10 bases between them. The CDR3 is CASSLGGARNTEAFF. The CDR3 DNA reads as TGCGCCAGCAGCTTGGGAGGGGCGCGGAACACTGAAGCTTTCTTT. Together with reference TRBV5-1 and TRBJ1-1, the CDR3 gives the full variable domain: KAGVTQTPRYLIKTRGQQVTLSCSPISGHRSVSWYQQTPGQGLQFLFEYFSETQRNKGNFPGRFSGRQFSNSRSEMNVSTLELGDSALYLCASSLGGARNTEAFFGQGTRLTVV.

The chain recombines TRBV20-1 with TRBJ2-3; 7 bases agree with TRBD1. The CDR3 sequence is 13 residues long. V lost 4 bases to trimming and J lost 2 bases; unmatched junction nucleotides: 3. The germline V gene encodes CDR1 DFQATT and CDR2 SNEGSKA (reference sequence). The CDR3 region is CSATGTVTDTQYF. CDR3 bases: TGCAGTGCTACCGGGACAGTCACAGATACGCAGTATTTT.

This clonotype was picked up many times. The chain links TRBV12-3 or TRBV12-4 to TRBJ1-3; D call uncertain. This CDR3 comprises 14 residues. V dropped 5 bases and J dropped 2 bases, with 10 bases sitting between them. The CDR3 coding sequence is TGTGCCAGCAGTCATACAGCACCTGGAAACACCATATATTTT. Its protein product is CASSHTAPGNTIYF.

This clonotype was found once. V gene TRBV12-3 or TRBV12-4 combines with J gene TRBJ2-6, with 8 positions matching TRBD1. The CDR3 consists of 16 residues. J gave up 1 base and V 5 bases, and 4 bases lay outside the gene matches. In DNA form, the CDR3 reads TGTGCCAGCAGTCCAAGGACAGGGTCTGGGGCCAACGTCCTGACTTTC. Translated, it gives CASSPRTGSGANVLTF.

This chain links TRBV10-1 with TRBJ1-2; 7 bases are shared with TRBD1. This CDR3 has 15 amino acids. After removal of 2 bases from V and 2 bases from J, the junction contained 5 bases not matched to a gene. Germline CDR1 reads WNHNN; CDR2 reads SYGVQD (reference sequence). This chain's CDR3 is CASSEINRGNYGYTF. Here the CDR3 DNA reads TGCGCCAGCAGTGAGATAAACAGGGGAAACTATGGCTACACCTTC.

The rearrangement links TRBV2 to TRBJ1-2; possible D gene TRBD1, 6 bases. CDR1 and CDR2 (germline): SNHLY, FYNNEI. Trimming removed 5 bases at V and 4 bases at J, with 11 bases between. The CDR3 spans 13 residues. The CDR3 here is CASSLRTVYGYTF. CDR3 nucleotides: TGTGCCAGCAGTTTGCGGACAGTCTATGGCTACACCTTC.

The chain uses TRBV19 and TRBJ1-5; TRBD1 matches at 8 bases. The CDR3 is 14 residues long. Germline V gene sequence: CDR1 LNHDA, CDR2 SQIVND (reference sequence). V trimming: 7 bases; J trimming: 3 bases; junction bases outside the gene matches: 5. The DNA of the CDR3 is TGTGCCAGTAACCGGGACAGGAACAATCAGCCCCAGCATTTT. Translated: CASNRDRNNQPQHF.

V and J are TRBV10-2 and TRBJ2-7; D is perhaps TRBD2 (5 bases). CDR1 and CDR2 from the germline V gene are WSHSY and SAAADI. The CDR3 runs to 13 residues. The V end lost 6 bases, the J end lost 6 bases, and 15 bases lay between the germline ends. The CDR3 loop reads CASRASNQVEQYF. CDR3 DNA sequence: TGCGCCAGCAGGGCTAGCAATCAGGTCGAGCAGTACTTC.

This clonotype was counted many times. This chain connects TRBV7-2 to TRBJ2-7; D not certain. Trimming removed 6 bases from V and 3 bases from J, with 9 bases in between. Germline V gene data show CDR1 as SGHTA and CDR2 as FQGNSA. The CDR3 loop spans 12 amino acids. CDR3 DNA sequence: TGTGCCAGCAGTTTCTTGGTCTACGAGCAGTACTTC. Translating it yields CASSFLVYEQYF.

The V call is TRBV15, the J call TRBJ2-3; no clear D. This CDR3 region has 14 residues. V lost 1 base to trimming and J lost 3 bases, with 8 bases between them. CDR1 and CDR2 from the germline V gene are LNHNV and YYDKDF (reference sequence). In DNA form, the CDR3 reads TGTGCCACCAGCAGAGTTCGACGGACAGATACGCAGTATTTT. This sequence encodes CATSRVRRTDTQYF.

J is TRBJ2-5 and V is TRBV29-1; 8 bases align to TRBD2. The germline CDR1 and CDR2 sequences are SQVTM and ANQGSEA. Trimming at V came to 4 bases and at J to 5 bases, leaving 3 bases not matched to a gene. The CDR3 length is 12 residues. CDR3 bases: TGCAGCGTTGCGACTAGCGTGGAGACCCAGTACTTC. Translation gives CSVATSVETQYF.

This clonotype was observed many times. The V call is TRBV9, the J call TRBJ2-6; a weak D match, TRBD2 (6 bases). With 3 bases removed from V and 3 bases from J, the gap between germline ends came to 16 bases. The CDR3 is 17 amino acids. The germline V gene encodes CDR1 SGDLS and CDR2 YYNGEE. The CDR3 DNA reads TGTGCCAGCAGCGGGGGACTCCGGGCCAGTGGGGCCAACGTCCTGACTTTC. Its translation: CASSGGLRASGANVLTF.

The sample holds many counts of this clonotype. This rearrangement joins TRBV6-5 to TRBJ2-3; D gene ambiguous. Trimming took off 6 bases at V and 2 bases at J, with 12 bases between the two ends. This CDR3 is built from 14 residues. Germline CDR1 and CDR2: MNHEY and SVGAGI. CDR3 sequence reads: CASSPDVYTDTQYF. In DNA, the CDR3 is TGTGCCAGCAGCCCGGACGTCTACACAGATACGCAGTATTTT.